One sample yielded the 18 T cell receptor beta chains listed below, sequenced in a study of blood T cells in healthy people across ages. A second PCR of about 7 to 12 cycles used a sample-barcoded 5' primer and a J-beta primer mix. TCRdb called the 5' RACE reads again in MiXCR, with one record for every CDR3 protein. The data hold 2 million or so distinct CDR3 sequences, with around 48% observed a single time. The sample comprised blood. The receptors were sampled from a woman aged 40 to 50 in good health.

The chain couples TRBV20-1 to TRBJ2-1; 10 nucleotides line up with TRBD2. The CDR3 runs 14 residues. V lost 4 bases and J lost 2; bases outside the gene matches: 2. Germline lookup yields CDR1 DFQATT and CDR2 SNEGSKA (reference sequence). The DNA of the CDR3 is TGCAGTGCTATCAGCGGGGGGGCCTACAATGAGCAGTTCTTC. Amino acid sequence: CSAISGGAYNEQFF.

This chain uses TRBV24-1 with TRBJ1-5, with D uncertain. V was clipped by 2 bases and J by 4 bases, with 11 bases between them. The CDR3 loop spans 15 amino acids. Looked up from germline, CDR1 is KGHDR and CDR2 is SFDVKD. The CDR3, as DNA: TGTGCCACCAGTGATTCCGGCCGGACGAATCAGCCCCAGCATTTT. It translates to CATSDSGRTNQPQHF.

This clonotype was observed a handful of times. The chain has TRBV7-2 and TRBJ2-3; D unresolved. The length of the CDR3 is 15 residues. V was shortened by 2 bases and J by 2 bases, with 11 bases between the two germline ends. The V gene's germline CDR1 is SGHTA and CDR2 FQGNSA. For the CDR3, the DNA is TGTGCCAGCAGCTTACGCCCCCCGAACACAGATACGCAGTATTTT. This encodes CASSLRPPNTDTQYF.

This chain connects TRBV3-1 to TRBJ2-3; tentatively, D is TRBD2 (6 bases). Germline V gene data show CDR1 as LGHDT and CDR2 as YNNKEL (reference sequence). V was clipped by 1 base and J by 8 bases, with 13 bases between them. The CDR3 loop spans 14 amino acids. The CDR3 DNA sequence: TGTGCCAGCAGCCAAGCGACGGGGGTGACTACGCAGTATTTT. This gives the protein CASSQATGVTTQYF.

The chain uses TRBV6-2 or TRBV6-3 and TRBJ1-2; possibly TRBD1 for D (5 bases). Trimming pared 2 bases from V and 0 bases from J, leaving 19 bases between. Germline CDR1 MNHEY, CDR2 SVGEGT. CDR3 length: 18 residues. The CDR3, as DNA: TGTGCCAGCAGTTACGCGGACGAGCCAGGAGGGGCTAACTATGGCTACACCTTC. This encodes CASSYADEPGGANYGYTF.

The V call is TRBV7-2, the J call TRBJ2-2, with 8 bases lining up with TRBD2. CDR3 size: 16 residues. The V gene end was trimmed by 1 base and the J gene end by 4 bases; junction bases not matched to a gene: 5. From germline, CDR1 is SGHTA and CDR2 FQGNSA. As DNA, the CDR3 is TGTGCCAGCAGCTTAGATCAACTAGCGGCCACCGGGGAGCTGTTTTTT. Translated, it gives CASSLDQLAATGELFF.

This clonotype was observed once. V and J are TRBV11-2 and TRBJ2-3, with no clear D. The V end was cut by 6 bases, the J end by 4 bases, with 14 bases between. The CDR3 extends over 14 amino acids. Per the germline V gene, CDR1 is SGHAT and CDR2 is FQNNGV. The DNA of the CDR3 is TGTGCCAGCAGTCGACCGCGTCGGGCAGATACGCAGTATTTT. Its translation: CASSRPRRADTQYF. Using reference TRBV11-2 and TRBJ2-3 for the parts outside the CDR3, the full variable domain is EAGVAQSPRYKIIEKRQSVAFWCNPISGHATLYWYQQILGQGPKLLIQFQNNGVVDDSQLPKDRFSAERLKGVDSTLKIQPAKLEDSAVYLCASSRPRRADTQYFGPGTRLTVL.

The V call is TRBV11-3, the J call TRBJ2-1, with D unresolved. The CDR3 spans 12 residues. CDR1 SGHNT and CDR2 YENEEA come from the germline V gene. The V end was cut by 0 bases, the J end by 8 bases, with 5 bases between. The CDR3 bases are TGTGCCAGCAGCTTAGATTCCCATGAGCAGTTCTTC. It is translated as CASSLDSHEQFF.

The chain employs TRBV9 and TRBJ2-1, with a weak D call TRBD1 (6 bases). Germline CDR1 SGDLS, CDR2 YYNGEE. The CDR3 is 15 residues long. Between the trimmed V and J ends, which lost 4 bases and 2 bases, there was a span of 13 bases. This CDR3 is CASSLAGDTYNEQFF. The CDR3 DNA is TGTGCCAGCAGCCTAGCAGGGGATACCTACAATGAGCAGTTCTTC.

V and J are TRBV29-1 and TRBJ2-3; D gene unclear. The V gene lost 3 bases and the J gene lost 8 bases, with 3 bases spanning the gap. The CDR3 length is 9 residues. Germline values: CDR1 SQVTM, CDR2 ANQGSEA. The CDR3 coding sequence is TGCAGCGTTGAGCGTACGCAGTATTTT. Translation: CSVERTQYF.

This clonotype has a handful of counts. This rearrangement joins TRBV12-3 or TRBV12-4 to TRBJ2-3; D not certain. V lost 1 base and J 2 bases, leaving 4 bases between the germline ends. This CDR3 spans 13 amino acids. The CDR3 protein is CASSLEHTDTQYF. CDR3 nucleotide sequence: TGTGCCAGCAGTTTAGAGCACACAGATACGCAGTATTTT.

There are a few counts of this clonotype. This chain joins TRBV7-9 and TRBJ1-4; possibly TRBD1 for D (5 bases). The germline CDR1 and CDR2 sequences are SEHNR and FQNEAQ (reference sequence). The CDR3 runs 15 residues. Trimming removed 5 bases from V and 8 bases from J, with 18 bases in between. The CDR3 coding sequence is TGTGCCAGCAGCCGCCAAGTGTTCGACAGCGAAAAACTGTTTTTT. Amino acid sequence: CASSRQVFDSEKLFF.

Only a few counts were recorded for this clonotype. The gene calls are TRBV20-1 and TRBJ2-5; D call uncertain. Trimming left V 2 bases short and J 1 base short, with 8 bases between. Germline CDR1 DFQATT, CDR2 SNEGSKA (reference sequence). This CDR3 has 13 residues. The CDR3 nucleotides read TGCAGTGCTAGACGCCGGGTCCAAGAGACCCAGTACTTC. Translation gives CSARRRVQETQYF.

The V call is TRBV20-1, the J call TRBJ1-2; TRBD1 agrees at 8 bases. This CDR3 is 13 amino acids long. Losses at the gene ends were 5 bases for V and 8 bases for J; bases not matched to a gene: 10. Germline assignment: CDR1 DFQATT and CDR2 SNEGSKA (reference sequence). In DNA form, the CDR3 reads TGCAGTGCTCCTCCTTTGACAGGGGAGGGCTACACCTTC. It specifies CSAPPLTGEGYTF.

The table lists this clonotype with a few counts. The DNA of the CDR3 is TGCGCCAGCAGCTCGACCGGGACAGGGGTAGAGACCCAGTACTTC. Its protein is CASSSTGTGVETQYF. The chain joins TRBV5-1 to TRBJ2-5; TRBD1 agrees at 10 bases. In germline, CDR1 is SGHRS, CDR2 YFSETQ. The CDR3 runs 15 residues. J gave up 4 bases and V 3 bases, and 6 bases lay outside the gene matches.

This clonotype has only a few counts. The rearrangement links TRBV9 to TRBJ2-5, with 9 bases identical to TRBD2. Trimming at V came to 2 bases and at J to 5 bases, leaving 7 bases not matched to a gene. The CDR3 runs to 15 residues. CDR1 is SGDLS, CDR2 YYNGEE, per germline. CDR3 loop: CASSVASGTGETQYF. The DNA of the CDR3 is TGTGCCAGCAGCGTGGCTAGCGGGACTGGGGAGACCCAGTACTTC.

As for this clonotype: Germline and junction disagree at one end, which may indicate a read error. J is TRBJ2-1 and V is TRBV5-1; TRBD1 aligns across 7 bases. CDR3 size: 15 residues. The germline CDR1 and CDR2 sequences are SGHRS and YFSETQ. The CDR3 bases are TGCGCCAGCAGCGAGAGACAGGGCAAGGACAATGGGCAGTTCTTC. This gives the protein CASSERQGKDNGQFF.

This clonotype was found a few times. The chain carries TRBV5-1 and TRBJ2-5, with 8 bases aligning to TRBD1. The DNA end lines up better with TRBJ2-7; the J call may be wrong. The germline gives CDR1 SGHRS, CDR2 YFSETQ. CDR3 length equals 16 residues. CDR3 sequence (DNA): TGCGCCAGCAGCTGGACTACCGGGACAGGAGACTACGAGCAGTACTTC. This sequence encodes CASSWTTGTGDYEQYF.